The rows below give T cell receptor beta chains drawn from one sample of a study of CD8 T cells in ankylosing spondylitis. TCRdb passed the 5' RACE reads through MiXCR, listing each CDR3 protein once. The sample shows hundreds of thousands of distinct CDR3 sequences, roughly 10% of them seen only once. The sample comprised blood, either unsorted or a sorted T cell fraction (not recorded which). These receptors originate from a male donor with ankylosing spondylitis. The CDR3 runs from the conserved cysteine through the conserved F or W. The D gene is left open where the match is weak. The listing skips clone size in some rows; elsewhere it reads once, few, many or a size class.

TGTGCCAGCAGTTTAACGGCTAATGAGCAGTTCTTC	CASSLTANEQFF	12	TRBJ2-1	TRBV12-3/TRBV12-4	many	-
TGTGCCAGCAGCCCGGGACTAGTGGAAGGCGAGCAGTACTTC	CASSPGLVEGEQYF	14	TRBJ2-7	TRBV7-2	many	TRBD2
TGTGCCAGCGGGGTGGGGCCCCAGCATTTT	CASGVGPQHF	10	TRBJ1-5	TRBV28	-	-
TGTGCCAGCCGCGAACAACGCCTATCTGGGGAGCAGTTCTTC	CASREQRLSGEQFF	14	TRBJ2-1	TRBV12-3/TRBV12-4	many	-
TGCAGTGCTAGAGATCTGATTAGCGGGAGGGAGACCCAGTACTTC	CSARDLISGRETQYF	15	TRBJ2-5	TRBV20-1	-	TRBD2
TGTGCCAGCAGCAAAATCGGTACAGAGGGGGCATCTATGAACACTGAAGCTTTCTTT	CASSKIGTEGASMNTEAFF	19	TRBJ1-1	TRBV21-1	-	-
TGTGCCATCAGAGAAGGGGGCGCGGGTCAGCCCCAGCATTTT	CAIREGGAGQPQHF	14	TRBJ1-5	TRBV10-3	-	TRBD1
TGTGCCAGCAGGCAGGAGCTAGAGGCCGATACGCAGTATTTT	CASRQELEADTQYF	14	TRBJ2-3	TRBV6-1	few	-
TGTGCCAGCAGCTTGGAACCAGGGCGTACTGCTGCTGGGGCCAACGTCCTGACTTTC	CASSLEPGRTAAGANVLTF	19	TRBJ2-6	TRBV5-6	many	-
TGTGCCAGCAGCTTAGAAGGGGGGACGGAGAGGACCCAGTACTTC	CASSLEGGTERTQYF	15	TRBJ2-5	TRBV7-9	-	-
TGCAGCGGCCAGGAAGGCGGAAAAGAGACCCAGTACTTC	CSGQEGGKETQYF	13	TRBJ2-5	TRBV29-1	few	-
TGTGCCAGCAGTTACTTCGGGACGACTAATGAAAAACTGTTTTTT	CASSYFGTTNEKLFF	15	TRBJ1-4	TRBV6-5	few	-
TGCGCCAGCAGCTTCCGGACCGGGACGGATTATTACGAGCAGTACTTC	CASSFRTGTDYYEQYF	16	TRBJ2-7	TRBV5-1	-	-
TGCAGTGCTAGAGAGGTGGGACCGGGAGGGCCCCAAGAGACCCAGTACTTC	CSAREVGPGGPQETQYF	17	TRBJ2-5	TRBV20-1	-	TRBD2
TGCAGTGCTAGGGGTATCCTAGGACAGGCGCACGCGATAGCCAAAAACATTCAGTACTTC	CSARGILGQAHAIAKNIQYF	20	TRBJ2-4	TRBV20-1	few	TRBD1
TGCGCCAGCAGCCAAACCGGGACTAGCGGGTCCAATGAGCAGTTCTTC	CASSQTGTSGSNEQFF	16	TRBJ2-1	TRBV4-3	many	TRBD2